This T cell receptor beta chain was sequenced in a study of metastatic and nonmetastatic thyroid tumors. Study-level information: Blood and tumor or nodule tissue repertoires from malignant and benign thyroid patients were compared.

In the authors' workflow: Construction of a distant-metastasis classifier for papillary thyroid cancer relied on CDR3 differences across clinicopathological groups. Using MiXCR, TCRdb re-called clones from the PCR reads. The V and J calls, along with clone size, are taken from TCRdb and not from the paper's own processing. The repertoire has around 20,000 clones, around a quarter of them found once; the top ten carry less than 7%. All patients were treatment-naive before thyroid surgery. In germline, CDR1 is LGHNA, CDR2 YSLEER. This CDR3 is built from 16 residues. V was trimmed by 1 base and J by 9 bases, leaving 19 bases between them.

This sequence originates from a female donor with papillary thyroid cancer or a benign thyroid nodule (not recorded which). Some clones in this sample may be carry-over from other donors' samples. Sequencing used blood. The genes are TRBV4-3 and TRBJ1-5; D is possibly TRBD1 (5 bases). CDR3 sequence reads: CASSQGTGARGVPQHF. The CDR3 DNA reads TGCGCCAGCAGCCAAGGAACTGGGGCTCGGGGGGTGCCCCAGCATTTT.